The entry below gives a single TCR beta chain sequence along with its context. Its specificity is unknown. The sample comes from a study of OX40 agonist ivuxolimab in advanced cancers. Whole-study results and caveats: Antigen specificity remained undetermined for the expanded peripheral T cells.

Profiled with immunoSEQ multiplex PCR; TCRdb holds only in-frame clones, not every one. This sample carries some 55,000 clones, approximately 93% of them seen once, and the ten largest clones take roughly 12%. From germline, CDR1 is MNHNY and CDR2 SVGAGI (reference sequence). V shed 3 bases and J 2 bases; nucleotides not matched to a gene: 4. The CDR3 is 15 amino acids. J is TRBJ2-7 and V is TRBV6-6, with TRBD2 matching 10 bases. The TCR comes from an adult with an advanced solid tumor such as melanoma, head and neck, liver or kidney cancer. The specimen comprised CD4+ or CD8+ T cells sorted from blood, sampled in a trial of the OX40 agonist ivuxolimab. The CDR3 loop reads CASSYLAGVAYEQYF. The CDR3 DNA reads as TGTGCCAGCAGTTATCTAGCGGGGGTTGCCTACGAGCAGTACTTC.